Shown below are 18 T cell receptor beta chains from a single sample sequenced in a study of cytotoxic CD8 clonotypes in ibrutinib-treated CLL. Produced via immunoSEQ multiplex PCR; TCRdb's table is partial and in-frame only. Among roughly 190,000 clones listed, around 70% were seen once. Sequenced here: PBMCs, sampled after 24 months of ibrutinib treatment. The receptors derive from a human donor with chronic lymphocytic leukemia.

The V and J genes are TRBV6-5 and TRBJ2-7; D is unclear. Trimming took 7 bases from V and 4 from J, leaving 20 bases between them. This CDR3 is 15 amino acids long. CDR1 is MNHEY and CDR2 is SVGAGI in the germline V gene. The DNA for the CDR3 is TGTGCCAGCAACCCCACACCGGGCCGTGAGTACGAGCAGTACTTC. Its translation: CASNPTPGREYEQYF.

This clone was counted only a few times. The V call is TRBV27, the J call TRBJ2-7; maybe TRBD2 (6 bases). Deletions cut 11 bases from V and 2 bases from J, with 13 bases between. This CDR3 has 12 residues. Germline V gene sequence: CDR1 MNHEY, CDR2 SMNVEV (reference sequence). The CDR3 loop is CAAGRATYEQYF. The CDR3 coding sequence is TGTGCCGCGGGAAGGGCCACCTACGAGCAGTACTTC.

There are a few counts of this clone. The genes are TRBV5-4 and TRBJ2-5, with D unresolved. V was clipped by 7 bases and J by 1 base, with 8 bases between them. This CDR3 spans 12 amino acids. Germline CDR1 reads SGHNT; CDR2 reads YYREEE (reference sequence). As DNA, the CDR3 is TGTGCCAGCGCTAGGCCCCAAGAGACCCAGTACTTC. Its translation is CASARPQETQYF.

This clone was detected a few times. The rearrangement joins TRBV27 to TRBJ2-7; TRBD1 might be the D (6 bases). There are 12 residues in the CDR3. The V gene's germline CDR1 is MNHEY and CDR2 SMNVEV (reference sequence). V was trimmed by 5 bases and J by 4 bases, leaving 9 bases between them. CDR3 amino acids: CASSTQGYEQYF. CDR3 nucleotides: TGTGCCAGCAGTACACAGGGATACGAGCAGTACTTC.

CDR3: CASSFPGTEQFF. CDR3 bases: TGTGCCAGCAGCTTCCCAGGGACTGAGCAGTTCTTC. The rearrangement links TRBV13 to TRBJ2-1; D possibly uses TRBD1 or TRBD2 (5 bases each). CDR3 length equals 12 residues. Germline V lookup: CDR1 PRHDT, CDR2 FYEKMQ (reference sequence). Trimming cost V 3 bases and J 9 bases, with 9 bases left between them.

This sequence joins TRBV4-1 and TRBJ2-5, with 7 positions matching TRBD2. CDR3 length: 15 amino acids. J lost 1 base, V lost 4 bases, and 6 bases had no gene match. CDR1 is MGHRA, CDR2 YSYEKL, per germline. CDR3 sequence (DNA): TGCGCCAGCAGCCCAACCGGGACTACCCAAGAGACCCAGTACTTC. This encodes CASSPTGTTQETQYF.

The V and J genes are TRBV9 and TRBJ2-1, with D perhaps assigned TRBD1 or TRBD2 (5 bases each). From germline, CDR1 is SGDLS and CDR2 YYNGEE. Trimming shortened V by 0 bases and J by 6 bases, and 13 bases separated the two germline ends. This CDR3 has 15 amino acids. The CDR3 bases are TGTGCCAGCAGCGTAGGTGACGGGACCGTCAATGAGCAGTTCTTC. Its translation is CASSVGDGTVNEQFF.

The J gene is TRBJ2-3, the V gene TRBV11-2; D is unclear. The CDR3 spans 13 residues. The V gene's germline CDR1 is SGHAT and CDR2 FQNNGV. V was cut by 1 base and J by 4 bases, with 6 bases left in between. This CDR3 reads CASSLGFSDTQYF. The CDR3 coding sequence is TGTGCCAGCAGCTTAGGCTTCTCAGATACGCAGTATTTT.

This clone was picked up a small number of times. V is TRBV5-1 and J is TRBJ2-5; D might be TRBD1 or TRBD2, each matching 5 bases. Germline CDR1 is SGHRS and CDR2 is YFSETQ. V gave up 0 bases and J gave up 2 bases, with 11 bases separating them. The CDR3 runs to 15 residues. This chain's CDR3 is CASSLDSWGQETQYF. In nucleotides, the CDR3 is TGCGCCAGCAGCTTGGATTCCTGGGGGCAAGAGACCCAGTACTTC.

Only one count was recorded for this clone. The genes are TRBV4-3 and TRBJ2-1; 9 nucleotides match TRBD2. The ends lost 4 bases at V and 0 bases at J; junction bases unmatched: 1. The CDR3 is 15 residues long. Germline values: CDR1 LGHNA, CDR2 YSLEER. The CDR3 DNA follows: TGCGCCAGCAGCCGGACTAGCGCCTCCTACAATGAGCAGTTCTTC. Its translation is CASSRTSASYNEQFF.

The V call is TRBV6-5, the J call TRBJ2-1, with D possibly matching TRBD1 (6 bases). Germline loops: CDR1 MNHEY, CDR2 SVGAGI. The CDR3 length is 14 residues. Trimming cost V 0 bases and J 7 bases, with 10 bases left between them. The chain's CDR3 is CASSYSAGANEQFF. CDR3 nucleotide sequence: TGTGCCAGCAGTTACTCCGCAGGGGCAAATGAGCAGTTCTTC.

The chain links TRBV11-2 to TRBJ2-5, with D maybe TRBD1 (6 bases). CDR1 and CDR2 (germline): SGHAT, FQNNGV. The CDR3 length is 15 residues. V was clipped by 1 base and J by 1 base, with 10 bases between them. CDR3 region: CASSLVGQPQETQYF. In DNA form, the CDR3 reads TGTGCCAGCAGCTTAGTTGGACAGCCCCAAGAGACCCAGTACTTC.

V and J are TRBV28 and TRBJ1-2, with D perhaps TRBD1 (5 bases). The CDR3 is 14 residues long. V lost 8 bases to trimming and J lost 4 bases, with 17 bases between them. Germline V gene lookup returns CDR1 MDHEN and CDR2 SYDVKM. CDR3 coding DNA: TGTGCCAGCTGCGACCAGGTCAGGGTCTATGGCTACACCTTC. It is translated as CASCDQVRVYGYTF.

The chain carries TRBV7-2 and TRBJ2-3, with 10 positions matching TRBD2. The V and J ends lost 5 bases and 4 bases, in that order; junction bases with no gene match: 12. The CDR3 covers 17 residues. Looked up from germline, CDR1 is SGHTA and CDR2 is FQGNSA. The CDR3 spells CASSPWVAGGGADTQYF. In DNA form, the CDR3 reads TGTGCCAGCAGCCCTTGGGTAGCGGGAGGAGGGGCAGATACGCAGTATTTT.

This chain uses TRBV7-9 with TRBJ2-2; tentative D call: TRBD2 (5 bases). Trimming stripped 5 bases from V and 7 bases from J, with 11 bases between. The V gene's germline CDR1 is SEHNR and CDR2 FQNEAQ (reference sequence). The CDR3 spans 13 residues. The CDR3 coding sequence is TGTGCCAGCAGCCCCCCGCGGGTCGGGGAGCTGTTTTTT. Translation gives CASSPPRVGELFF.

The rearrangement links TRBV27 to TRBJ2-2; maybe TRBD1 (6 bases). Germline V gene lookup returns CDR1 MNHEY and CDR2 SMNVEV (reference sequence). CDR3 size: 14 residues. Trimming removed 6 bases from V and 6 bases from J, with 14 bases in between. The CDR3 DNA reads TGTGCCAGCAGAGGGGGATACAGGGCCGGGGAGCTGTTTTTT. It is translated as CASRGGYRAGELFF.

The V call is TRBV7-2, the J call TRBJ2-7; the D is unclear. The CDR3 consists of 13 residues. The V end lost 0 bases, the J end lost 6 bases, and 9 bases lay between the germline ends. Germline V gene lookup returns CDR1 SGHTA and CDR2 FQGNSA. The CDR3 region is CASSLAPPVEQYF. The CDR3 DNA reads TGTGCCAGCAGCTTAGCGCCACCGGTCGAGCAGTACTTC.

This clone showed up just a few times. V gene TRBV15 combines with J gene TRBJ2-2, with a weak D call TRBD1 (6 bases). CDR1 LNHNV and CDR2 YYDKDF come from the germline V gene (reference sequence). V was clipped by 5 bases and J by 4 bases, with 17 bases between them. The CDR3 consists of 16 residues. The CDR3 reads CATSGQGGLSTGELFF. In nucleotides, the CDR3 is TGTGCCACCAGCGGACAAGGGGGTCTTAGCACCGGGGAGCTGTTTTTT. Full variable domain (remainder filled in from reference TRBV15 and TRBJ2-2): DAMVIQNPRYQVTQFGKPVTLSCSQTLNHNVMYWYQQKSSQAPKLLFHYYDKDFNNEADTPDNFQSRRPNTSFCFLDIRSPGLGDTAMYLCATSGQGGLSTGELFFGEGSRLTVL.